The 3 T cell receptor beta chains below were found in one sample sequenced in a study of cytomegalovirus exposure and HLA in healthy donors. It was with 60 Vbeta and 13 Jbeta primers that the PCR ran. TCRdb's copy holds only in-frame clones and misses some; the assay was immunoSEQ multiplex PCR. The table has about 160,000 clones, roughly four fifths seen once. The sequencing input was PBMCs. The receptors come from a man aged 45-65 years in good health and CMV-seropositive.

The chain recombines TRBV9 with TRBJ2-2; D is unresolved. The germline V gene encodes CDR1 SGDLS and CDR2 YYNGEE. The length of the CDR3 is 12 residues. The ends were cut back, 4 bases at V and 6 bases at J, with 7 bases in the middle. In nucleotides, the CDR3 is TGTGCCAGCAGCTCCCGGGCCGGGGAGCTGTTTTTT. Protein sequence: CASSSRAGELFF.

The chain couples TRBV6-6 to TRBJ1-4; TRBD1 aligns across 10 bases. The CDR3 is 15 residues long. The germline CDR1 and CDR2 sequences are MNHNY and SVGAGI (reference sequence). V gave up 5 bases and J gave up 8 bases; unmatched junction bases: 8. The CDR3 spells CASSAGTGVVEKLFF. Written as DNA, the CDR3 is TGTGCCAGCAGTGCCGGGACAGGGGTCGTAGAAAAACTGTTTTTT.

The chain employs TRBV30 and TRBJ2-1; 9 bases line up with TRBD2. Losses at the gene ends were 1 base for V and 8 bases for J; bases not matched to a gene: 9. The germline V gene has CDR1 GTSNPN and CDR2 SVGIG (reference sequence). The CDR3 loop spans 15 amino acids. Here the CDR3 DNA reads TGTGCCTGGAGTGAAGGGAGCGGGGGGAGCGATGAGCAGTTCTTC. The encoded protein is CAWSEGSGGSDEQFF.